Described below is a single T cell receptor beta chain sequence and its context. Its antigen is still unknown. This specimen belongs to a study of CD8+ T cells in alopecia areata. General observations from the study: Scalp clonality and expanded CD8+ clones among the top 100 fell significantly with tofacitinib. Researchers say the link of baseline CD8+ expansion to response remains uncertain, with one nonresponder.

Sequencing used cDNA as its template, made by extracting RNA and reverse transcribing it. Sequencing was performed with immunoSEQ multiplex PCR; in TCRdb, only in-frame clones are kept and a portion is missing. The repertoire holds fewer than 250,000 clones, with less than 45% as singletons. Treatment indicated: oral pan-JAK inhibitor, 5-10 mg twice daily. Germline trimming cut 8 bases from V and 4 bases from J; bases unmatched to any gene: 6. The germline gives CDR1 SGHAT, CDR2 FQNNGV. This CDR3 is 13 amino acids long. The chain joins TRBV11-2 to TRBJ2-3, with TRBD1 identical over 7 bases. This sequence originates from a human donor with alopecia areata. Sequenced material: CD4+ T cells sorted from blood, taken around week 30, from a patient treated with tofacitinib. CDR3 residues: CASGRGGADTQYF. The CDR3 DNA reads TGTGCCAGCGGGAGAGGGGGCGCAGATACGCAGTATTTT.